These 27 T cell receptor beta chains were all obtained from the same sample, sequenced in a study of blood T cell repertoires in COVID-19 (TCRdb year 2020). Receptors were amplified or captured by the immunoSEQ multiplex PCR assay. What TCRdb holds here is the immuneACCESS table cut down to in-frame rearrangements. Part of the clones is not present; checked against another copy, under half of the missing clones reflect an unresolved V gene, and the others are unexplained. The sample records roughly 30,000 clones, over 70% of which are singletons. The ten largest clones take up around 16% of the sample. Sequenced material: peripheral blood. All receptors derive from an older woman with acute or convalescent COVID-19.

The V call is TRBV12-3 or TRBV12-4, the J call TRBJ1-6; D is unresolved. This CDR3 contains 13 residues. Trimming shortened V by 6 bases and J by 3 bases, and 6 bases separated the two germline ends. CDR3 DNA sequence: TGTGCCAGCAGACAGATCTATAATTCACCCCTCCACTTT. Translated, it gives CASRQIYNSPLHF.

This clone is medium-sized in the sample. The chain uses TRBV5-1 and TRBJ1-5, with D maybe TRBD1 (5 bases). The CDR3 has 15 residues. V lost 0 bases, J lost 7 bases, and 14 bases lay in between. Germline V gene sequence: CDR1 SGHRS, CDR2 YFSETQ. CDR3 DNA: TGCGCCAGCAGCTTGGACGGGGGAACGGGGCAGCCCCAGCATTTT. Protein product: CASSLDGGTGQPQHF.

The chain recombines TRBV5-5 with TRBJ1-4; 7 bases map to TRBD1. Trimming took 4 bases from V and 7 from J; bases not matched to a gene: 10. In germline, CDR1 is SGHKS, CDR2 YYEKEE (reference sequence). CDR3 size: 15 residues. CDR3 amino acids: CASSAGGTRGEKLFF. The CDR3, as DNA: TGTGCCAGCAGCGCAGGGGGTACAAGAGGTGAAAAACTGTTTTTT.

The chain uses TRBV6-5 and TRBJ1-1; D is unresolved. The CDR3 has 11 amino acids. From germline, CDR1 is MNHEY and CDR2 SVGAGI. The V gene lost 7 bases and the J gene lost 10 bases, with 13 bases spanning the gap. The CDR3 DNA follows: TGTGCCAGCATTTCCGGGTCGGTAGCTTTCTTT. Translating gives CASISGSVAFF.

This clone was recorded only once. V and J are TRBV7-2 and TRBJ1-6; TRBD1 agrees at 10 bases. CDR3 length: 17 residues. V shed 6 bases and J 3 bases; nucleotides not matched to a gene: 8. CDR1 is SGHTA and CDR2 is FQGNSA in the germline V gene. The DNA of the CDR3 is TGTGCCAGCAGGGATTCGGACAGGGGGTTCTATAATTCACCCCTCCACTTT. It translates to CASRDSDRGFYNSPLHF.

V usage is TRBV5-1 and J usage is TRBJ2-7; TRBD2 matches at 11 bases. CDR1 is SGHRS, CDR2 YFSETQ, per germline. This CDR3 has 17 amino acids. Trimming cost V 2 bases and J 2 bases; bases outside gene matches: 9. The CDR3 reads CASSFGPTSGDTYEQYF. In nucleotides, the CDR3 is TGCGCCAGCAGCTTCGGACCGACTAGCGGGGACACCTACGAGCAGTACTTC.

CDR3 sequence (DNA): TGTGCCAGCGTCCAACGCCAGGGGGTTCAGCCCCAGCATTTT. It codes for CASVQRQGVQPQHF. The rearrangement uses TRBV2 and TRBJ1-5; TRBD1 agrees at 7 bases. Unmatched junction bases numbered 10, after V lost 8 bases and J lost 6 bases. The CDR3 is made up of 14 amino acids. The germline CDR1 and CDR2 sequences are SNHLY and FYNNEI.

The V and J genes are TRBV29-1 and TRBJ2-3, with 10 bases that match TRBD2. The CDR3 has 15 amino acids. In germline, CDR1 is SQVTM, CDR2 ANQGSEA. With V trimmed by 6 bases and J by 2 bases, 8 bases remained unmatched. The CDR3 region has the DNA TGCAGCGTGGAGGCTAGCGGGGGATACACAGATACGCAGTATTTT. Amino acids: CSVEASGGYTDTQYF.

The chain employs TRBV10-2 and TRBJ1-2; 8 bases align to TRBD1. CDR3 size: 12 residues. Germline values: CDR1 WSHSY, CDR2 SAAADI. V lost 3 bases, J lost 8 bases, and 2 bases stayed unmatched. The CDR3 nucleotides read TGCGCCAGCAGTGACAGGGGGCTCGGCTACACCTTC. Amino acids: CASSDRGLGYTF.

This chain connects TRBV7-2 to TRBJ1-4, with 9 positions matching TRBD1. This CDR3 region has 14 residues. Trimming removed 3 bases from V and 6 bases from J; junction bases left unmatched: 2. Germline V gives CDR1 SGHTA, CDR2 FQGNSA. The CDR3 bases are TGTGCCAGCAGCTTCGACAGGGGGGATGAAAAACTGTTTTTT. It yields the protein CASSFDRGDEKLFF.

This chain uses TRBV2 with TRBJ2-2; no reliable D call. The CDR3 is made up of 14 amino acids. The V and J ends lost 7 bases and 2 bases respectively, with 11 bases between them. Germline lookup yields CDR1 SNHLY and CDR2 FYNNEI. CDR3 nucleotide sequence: TGTGCCAGCAACCTCCTCCTAAACACCGGGGAGCTGTTTTTT. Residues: CASNLLLNTGELFF.

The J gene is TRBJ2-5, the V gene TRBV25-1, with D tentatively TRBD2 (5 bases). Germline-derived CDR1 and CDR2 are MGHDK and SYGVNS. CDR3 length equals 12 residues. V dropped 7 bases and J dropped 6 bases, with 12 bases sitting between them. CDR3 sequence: CASTAGSQTQYF. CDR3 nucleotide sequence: TGTGCCAGCACCGCGGGCAGCCAGACCCAGTACTTC.

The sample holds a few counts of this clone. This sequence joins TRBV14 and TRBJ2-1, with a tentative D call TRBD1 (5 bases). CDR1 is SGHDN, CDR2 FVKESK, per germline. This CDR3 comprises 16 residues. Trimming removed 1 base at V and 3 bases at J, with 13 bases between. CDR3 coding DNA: TGTGCCAGCAGCCAAGGTTCAGGGATTCTCTACAATGAGCAGTTCTTC. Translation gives CASSQGSGILYNEQFF.

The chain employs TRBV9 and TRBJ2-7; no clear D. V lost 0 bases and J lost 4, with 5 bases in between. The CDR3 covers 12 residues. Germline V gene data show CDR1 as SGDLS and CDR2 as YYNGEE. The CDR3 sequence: CASSVVDYEQYF. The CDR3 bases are TGTGCCAGCAGCGTAGTAGATTACGAGCAGTACTTC. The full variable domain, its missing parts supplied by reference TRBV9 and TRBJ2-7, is DSGVTQTPKHLITATGQRVTLRCSPRSGDLSVYWYQQSLDQGLQFLIQYYNGEERAKGNILERFSAQQFPDLHSELNLSSLELGDSALYFCASSVVDYEQYFGPGTRLTVT.

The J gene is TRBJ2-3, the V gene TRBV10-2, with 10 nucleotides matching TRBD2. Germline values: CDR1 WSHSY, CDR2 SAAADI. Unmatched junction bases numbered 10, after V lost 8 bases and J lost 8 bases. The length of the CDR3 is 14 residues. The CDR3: CASLESGGGLTQYF. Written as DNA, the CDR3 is TGCGCCAGCCTCGAAAGCGGGGGGGGTCTTACGCAGTATTTT.

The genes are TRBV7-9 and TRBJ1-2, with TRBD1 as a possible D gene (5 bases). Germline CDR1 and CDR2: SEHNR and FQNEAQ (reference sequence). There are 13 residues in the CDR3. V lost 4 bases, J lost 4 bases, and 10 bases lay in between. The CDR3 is CASSSSGGYGYTF. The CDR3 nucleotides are TGTGCCAGCAGCTCATCCGGGGGCTATGGCTACACCTTC.

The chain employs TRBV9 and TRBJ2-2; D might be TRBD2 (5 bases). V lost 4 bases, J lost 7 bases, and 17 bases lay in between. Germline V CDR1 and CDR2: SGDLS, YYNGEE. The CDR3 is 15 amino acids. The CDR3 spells CASSPHRGTGGELFF. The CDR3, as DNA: TGTGCCAGCAGCCCTCACCGGGGTACGGGCGGGGAGCTGTTTTTT.

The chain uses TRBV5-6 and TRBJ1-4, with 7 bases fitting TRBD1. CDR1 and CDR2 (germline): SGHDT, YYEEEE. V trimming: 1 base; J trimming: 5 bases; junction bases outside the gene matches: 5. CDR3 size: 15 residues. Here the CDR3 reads CASSLWTGGNEKLFF. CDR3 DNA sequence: TGTGCCAGCAGCTTGTGGACAGGTGGGAATGAAAAACTGTTTTTT.

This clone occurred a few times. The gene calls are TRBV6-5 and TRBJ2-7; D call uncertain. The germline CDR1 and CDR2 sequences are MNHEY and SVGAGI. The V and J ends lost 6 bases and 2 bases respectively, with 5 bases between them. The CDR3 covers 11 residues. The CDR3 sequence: CASSQTYEQYF. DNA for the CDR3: TGTGCCAGCAGCCAGACCTACGAGCAGTACTTC.

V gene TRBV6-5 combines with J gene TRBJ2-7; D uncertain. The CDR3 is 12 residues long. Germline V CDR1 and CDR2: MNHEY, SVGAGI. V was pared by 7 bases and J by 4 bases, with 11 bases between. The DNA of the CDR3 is TGTGCCAGCATGACAAACCTTTACGAGCAGTACTTC. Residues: CASMTNLYEQYF.

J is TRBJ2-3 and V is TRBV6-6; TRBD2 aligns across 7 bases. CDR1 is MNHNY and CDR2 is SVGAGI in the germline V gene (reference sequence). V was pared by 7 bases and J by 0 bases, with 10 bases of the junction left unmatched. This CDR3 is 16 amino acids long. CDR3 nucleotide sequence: TGTGCCAGCACCGGAGCGGGGCATGGGAGCACAGATACGCAGTATTTT. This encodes CASTGAGHGSTDTQYF.

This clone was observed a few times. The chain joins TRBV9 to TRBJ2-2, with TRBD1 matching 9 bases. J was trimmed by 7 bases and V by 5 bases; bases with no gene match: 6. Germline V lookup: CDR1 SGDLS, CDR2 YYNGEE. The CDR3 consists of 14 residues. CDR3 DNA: TGTGCCAGCAGTGGACAGGGGCGGATCGGGGAGCTGTTTTTT. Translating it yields CASSGQGRIGELFF.

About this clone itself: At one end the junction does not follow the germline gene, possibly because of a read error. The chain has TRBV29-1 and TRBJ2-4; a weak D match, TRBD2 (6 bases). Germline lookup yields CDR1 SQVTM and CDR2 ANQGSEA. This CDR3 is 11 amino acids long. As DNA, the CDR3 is TGCAGCGCCCTCGGGGGAGGACAAATGAACTTC. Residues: CSALGGGQMNF.

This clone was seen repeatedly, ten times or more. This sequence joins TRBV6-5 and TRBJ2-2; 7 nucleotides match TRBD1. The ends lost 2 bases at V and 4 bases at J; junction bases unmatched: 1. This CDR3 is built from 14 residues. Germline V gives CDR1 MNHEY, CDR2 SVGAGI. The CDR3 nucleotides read TGTGCCAGCAGTTACGACAGGGTCACCGGGGAGCTGTTTTTT. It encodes CASSYDRVTGELFF.

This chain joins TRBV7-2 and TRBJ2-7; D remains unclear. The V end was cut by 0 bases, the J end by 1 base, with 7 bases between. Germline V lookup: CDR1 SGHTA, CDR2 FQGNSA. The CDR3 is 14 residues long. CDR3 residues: CASSLALSSYEQYF. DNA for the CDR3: TGTGCCAGCAGCTTAGCGCTGAGTTCCTACGAGCAGTACTTC.

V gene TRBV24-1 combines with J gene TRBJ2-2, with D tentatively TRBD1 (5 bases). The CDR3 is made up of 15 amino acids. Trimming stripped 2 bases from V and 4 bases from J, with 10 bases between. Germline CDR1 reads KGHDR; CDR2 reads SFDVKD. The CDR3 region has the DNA TGTGCCACCAGTGATTGGGGCAAAGGCACCGGGGAGCTGTTTTTT. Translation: CATSDWGKGTGELFF.

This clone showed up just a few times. The CDR3 nucleotides read TGTGCCAGCAGTTGGGAGGGGGCCAACGTCCTGACTTTC. It specifies CASSWEGANVLTF. The chain has TRBV6-6 and TRBJ2-6; maybe TRBD2 (5 bases). The CDR3 contains 13 residues. Per germline, CDR1 MNHNY and CDR2 SVGAGI (reference sequence). V lost 4 bases, J lost 4 bases, and 5 bases lay in between.